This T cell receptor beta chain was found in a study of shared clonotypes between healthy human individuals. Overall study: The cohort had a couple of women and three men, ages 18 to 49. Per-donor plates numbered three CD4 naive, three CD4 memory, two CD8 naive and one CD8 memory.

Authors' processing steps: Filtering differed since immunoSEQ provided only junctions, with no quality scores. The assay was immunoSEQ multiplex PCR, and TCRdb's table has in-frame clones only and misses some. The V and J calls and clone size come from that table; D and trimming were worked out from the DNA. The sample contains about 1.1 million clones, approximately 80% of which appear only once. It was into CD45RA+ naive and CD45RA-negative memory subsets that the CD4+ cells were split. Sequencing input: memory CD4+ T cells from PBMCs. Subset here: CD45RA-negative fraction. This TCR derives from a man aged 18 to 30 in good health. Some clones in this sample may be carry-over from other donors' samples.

This chain's CDR3 is CASRLACQTSGSSTDTQYF. The CDR3, as DNA: TGTGCAAGTCGCTTAGCGTGTCAGACTAGCGGGTCTAGCACAGATACGCAGTATTTT. This rearrangement joins TRBV12-2 to TRBJ2-3; the listed D gene, TRBD2, was not tested against the DNA. TRBV12-2 is a recognized pseudogene. The CDR3 length is 19 residues.